A single sample is the source of the 15 T cell receptor delta chains below, sequenced in a study of gamma-delta chains in newborns, infants, children. TCRdb applied CATT to the reads for clone calling. The table shows several thousand delta-chain clones, with about 3.3% occurring only once. What was sequenced was blood. Receptors were obtained from a child who was a newborn, infant or young child, either healthy, febrile or measles-vaccinated (not recorded which).

This clone was seen a handful of times. One base away lies a much larger clone, so this may be a sequencing read error. This sample also contains other DNA sequences that code for the same CDR3. This chain joins TRDV2 and TRDJ3; 9 bases agree with TRDD3. Germline CDR1 reads GEAIGNYY; CDR2 reads EKD. The CDR3 has 19 amino acids. The CDR3 reads CACGTVLGDSSWDTRQMFF. DNA of the CDR3: TGTGCCTGTGGCACCGTACTGGGGGACAGCTCCTGGGACACCCGACAGATGTTTTTC.

This clone was detected only a few times. One end of the junction is discordant with germline, which a read error may explain. The same CDR3 arises from other DNA sequences in this sample as well. The chain uses TRDV2 and TRDJ1, with 9 bases matching TRDD3. The CDR3 runs to 15 residues. CDR1 and CDR2 from the germline V gene are GEAIGNYY and EKD. The CDR3 loop reads CACDTVGDKADKLIF. As DNA, the CDR3 is TGTGCCTGCGACACCGTGGGGGATAAGGCCGATAAACTCATCTTT.

Comments on this clone: TCRdb's entry gives the protein of a much larger clone, which mismatches this DNA's translation at residue 9, likely from a read error; the protein reported here is translated from the DNA. This chain links TRDV2 with TRDJ3; 7 nucleotides match TRDD3. The J segment lost 0 bases and the V segment lost 0 bases, leaving 4 bases of the junction unmatched. The CDR3 totals 18 residues. Germline V gene sequence: CDR1 GEAIGNYY, CDR2 EKD. The CDR3 here is CACDTVGETSWDTRQMFF. Written as DNA, the CDR3 is TGTGCCTGTGACACCGTGGGGGAGACCTCCTGGGACACCCGACAGATGTTTTTC.

This clone was observed a few times. This chain joins TRDV2 and TRDJ3; D may be TRDD3 (6 bases). The CDR3 loop spans 19 amino acids. The germline V gene has CDR1 GEAIGNYY and CDR2 EKD. Trimming removed 0 bases from V and 0 bases from J, with 14 bases in between. The CDR3 DNA reads TGTGCCTGTGACACCTGGGGGCCCTTAAGCTCCTGGGACACCCGACAGATGTTTTTC. It is translated as CACDTWGPLSSWDTRQMFF.

The chain employs TRDV2 and TRDJ2, with 7 positions matching TRDD3. Assignment of the J gene here rests on matching the DNA to germline, because TCRdb gives none. Trimming at V came to 0 bases and at J to 3 bases, leaving 6 bases not matched to a gene. The germline V gene encodes CDR1 GEAIGNYY and CDR2 EKD. This CDR3 comprises 16 residues. The CDR3 loop is CACDTVAGDMTAQLFF. The CDR3 nucleotides read TGTGCCTGTGACACCGTCGCCGGGGATATGACAGCACAACTCTTCTTT.

This clone was seen only a few times. This rearrangement joins TRDV2 to TRDJ3, with TRDD3 matching over 11 bases. This CDR3 is built from 18 residues. V lost 3 bases to trimming and J lost 3 bases; unmatched junction nucleotides: 6. Germline CDR1 GEAIGNYY, CDR2 EKD. CDR3 loop: CACDVLGDRHWDTRQMFF. CDR3 coding DNA: TGTGCCTGTGACGTACTGGGGGATAGGCACTGGGACACCCGACAGATGTTTTTC.

This clone showed up just a few times. At residue 17, the DNA translation does not agree with TCRdb's protein; the protein displayed here is the one encoded by the DNA. The rearrangement uses TRDV2 and TRDJ3, with 10 bases identical to TRDD3. This CDR3 contains 18 residues. Per the germline V gene, CDR1 is GEAIGNYY and CDR2 is EKD. The CDR3 is CACDTVLGDFWDTRQMIF. Written as DNA, the CDR3 is TGTGCCTGTGACACCGTACTGGGGGATTTTTGGGACACCCGACAGATGATTTTC.

About this clone itself: A read error may account for a junction end that differs from germline. The chain has TRDV2 and TRDJ3; 8 positions match TRDD3. Germline CDR1 GEAIGNYY, CDR2 EKD. The CDR3 is 20 amino acids. CDR3 in amino acids: CACDSLTGGGSSWDTRQMFF. The CDR3 nucleotides read TGTGCCTGTGACTCCCTTACTGGGGGCGGCAGCTCATGGGACACCCGCCAGATGTTTTTC.

This clone was seen more than once but under ten times. The translation of this DNA and the TCRdb protein of a much larger clone differ at residue 8, probably owing to a read error; the protein shown here is translated from the DNA. The chain uses TRDV2 and TRDJ3; D is perhaps TRDD3 (5 bases). With 0 bases removed from V and 2 bases from J, the gap between germline ends came to 13 bases. Germline values: CDR1 GEAIGNYY, CDR2 EKD. This CDR3 has 18 residues. The CDR3 bases are TGTGCCTGTGACACCGAGGGGGGTACCACCTGGGACACCCGACAGATGTTTTTC. Translation gives CACDTEGGTTWDTRQMFF.

A few counts support this clone. TCRdb records a much larger clone's protein for this DNA, with a difference at residue 3 that likely arises from a read error; the protein given is the translation of the DNA. The chain is built from TRDV2 and TRDJ2; 12 bases match TRDD3. CDR1 is GEAIGNYY and CDR2 is EKD in the germline V gene. The CDR3 consists of 18 residues. CDR3 amino acids: CASDGVLGDTSSTAQLFF. The CDR3 nucleotides are TGTGCCAGTGACGGAGTACTGGGGGATACTTCTTCGACAGCACAACTCTTCTTT.

The J gene corresponds to TRDJ3; a V gene call is absent; TRDD3, as called in the table, went unchecked against the DNA. This CDR3 spans 20 amino acids. The CDR3, as DNA: TGTGCCTGTGACACCGCGGGCTGGGGGATCAGCTCCTGGGACACCCGACAGATGTTTTTC. Its translation is CACDTAGWGISSWDTRQMFF.

By sample share, this clone is medium-sized. The sample contains more than one DNA sequence encoding this CDR3. J is TRDJ3 and V is TRDV2; TRDD3 matches at 11 bases. Germline V lookup: CDR1 GEAIGNYY, CDR2 EKD. Trimming cost V 0 bases and J 0 bases; bases outside gene matches: 6. The CDR3 length is 20 residues. DNA of the CDR3: TGTGCCTGTGACACCGGCTGGGGGATACCGAGCTCCTGGGACACCCGACAGATGTTTTTC. Residues: CACDTGWGIPSSWDTRQMFF.

Of note for this clone: Being one base from a much bigger clone, this may be a read error. The chain combines TRDV2 with TRDJ3; 12 bases are a match to TRDD3. In germline, CDR1 is GEAIGNYY, CDR2 EKD. This CDR3 region has 17 residues. The CDR3, as DNA: TGTGCCTGTGACACTACTGGGGGATACTGGGACACCCTACAGATGTTTTTC. It specifies CACDTTGGYWDTLQMFF.

A word on this clone: This DNA's translation differs at residue 4 from TCRdb's protein, which comes from a much larger clone; a read error is likely, and the protein shown is translated from the DNA. J is TRDJ3 and V is TRDV2; 9 positions agree with TRDD3. The CDR3 length is 18 residues. Germline-derived CDR1 and CDR2 are GEAIGNYY and EKD. The CDR3 nucleotides read TGTGCCTGTGGCACCGGGGGATACAGGTCCTGGGACACCCGACAGATGTTTTTC. Amino acid sequence: CACGTGGYRSWDTRQMFF.

Note on this clone: A read error may account for a junction end that differs from germline. This chain connects TRDV2 to TRDJ3; 11 positions agree with TRDD3. The CDR3 runs to 17 residues. CDR1 GEAIGNYY and CDR2 EKD come from the germline V gene. In nucleotides, the CDR3 is TGTGCCTGTGACGTACTGGGGGATATTTGGGGCACCCGACAGATGTTTTTC. Its translation is CACDVLGDIWGTRQMFF.